A single sample is the source of the 6 T cell receptor beta chains below, sequenced in a study of human T cells and chemical hapten exposure. TCRdb re-called the RACE reads with MiXCR, one entry per CDR3 protein. The sample has approximately 79,000 distinct CDR3 sequences; 8.5% are singletons. Sample time point: pre-sensitization, week 0. Treatment: therapeutic diphenylcyclopropenone sensitization with weekly scalp DPC. Sequences were derived from whole blood, sampled in connection with sensitization to the hapten diphenylcyclopropenone (DPC). Receptors originate from a man in his forties with alopecia areata. Some clones in this sample may be carry-over from other donors' samples.

This clonotype came up many times. DNA of the CDR3: TGTGCCAGCAGCTTAGGACGTGGCTCGACTTCCTACGAGCAGTACGTC. It yields the protein CASSLGRGSTSYEQYV. The V and J genes are TRBV11-2 and TRBJ2-7; unclear D gene. Germline loops: CDR1 SGHAT, CDR2 FQNNGV. V was cut by 1 base and J by 1 base, with 14 bases left in between. The CDR3 length is 16 residues.

This clonotype was seen repeatedly, ten times or more. V and J are TRBV5-6 and TRBJ1-5; D remains ambiguous. The CDR3 sequence is 15 residues long. The germline V and J ends were trimmed by 2 bases and 10 bases, with 19 bases remaining between them. Germline values: CDR1 SGHDT, CDR2 YYEEEE. CDR3 sequence: CASSFNGSPIKPQHF. The CDR3 DNA follows: TGTGCCAGCAGCTTCAACGGCAGTCCTATTAAACCCCAGCATTTT.

This clonotype has at least ten counts. The V and J genes are TRBV6-5 and TRBJ2-3; D remains ambiguous. The CDR3 consists of 16 residues. Looked up from germline, CDR1 is MNHEY and CDR2 is SVGAGI. Trimming took off 0 bases at V and 3 bases at J, with 13 bases between the two ends. The CDR3, as DNA: TGTGCCAGCAGTTACTCGTCCAGCGCCGGTACAGATACGCAGTATTTT. The encoded protein is CASSYSSSAGTDTQYF.

The chain is built from TRBV28 and TRBJ2-1; tentative D call: TRBD1 (6 bases). The CDR3 is made up of 16 amino acids. Germline CDR1 reads MDHEN; CDR2 reads SYDVKM. V lost 1 base, J lost 4 bases, and 14 bases lay in between. In nucleotides, the CDR3 is TGTGCCAGCAGTTTATTTTGGGACACCCAATACAATGAGCAGTTCTTC. Translating it yields CASSLFWDTQYNEQFF.

A few counts support this clonotype. The chain carries TRBV6-6 and TRBJ2-3; 7 bases agree with TRBD2. V trimming: 7 bases; J trimming: 0 bases; junction bases outside the gene matches: 7. Germline V CDR1 and CDR2: MNHNY, SVGAGI (reference sequence). The CDR3 has 15 residues. The CDR3 spells CASTSDGGSTDTQYF. CDR3 coding DNA: TGTGCCAGCACCTCGGACGGGGGGAGCACAGATACGCAGTATTTT.

This clonotype has just a few counts. This chain joins TRBV30 and TRBJ2-1; tentative D call: TRBD2 (6 bases). The CDR3 runs to 14 residues. Trimming removed 4 bases at V and 12 bases at J, with 22 bases between. Germline values: CDR1 GTSNPN, CDR2 SVGIG (reference sequence). The CDR3 DNA follows: TGTGCCTGGACGACCCTCCGGGCAAACGGGGGGCAGTTCTTC. Translation: CAWTTLRANGGQFF.